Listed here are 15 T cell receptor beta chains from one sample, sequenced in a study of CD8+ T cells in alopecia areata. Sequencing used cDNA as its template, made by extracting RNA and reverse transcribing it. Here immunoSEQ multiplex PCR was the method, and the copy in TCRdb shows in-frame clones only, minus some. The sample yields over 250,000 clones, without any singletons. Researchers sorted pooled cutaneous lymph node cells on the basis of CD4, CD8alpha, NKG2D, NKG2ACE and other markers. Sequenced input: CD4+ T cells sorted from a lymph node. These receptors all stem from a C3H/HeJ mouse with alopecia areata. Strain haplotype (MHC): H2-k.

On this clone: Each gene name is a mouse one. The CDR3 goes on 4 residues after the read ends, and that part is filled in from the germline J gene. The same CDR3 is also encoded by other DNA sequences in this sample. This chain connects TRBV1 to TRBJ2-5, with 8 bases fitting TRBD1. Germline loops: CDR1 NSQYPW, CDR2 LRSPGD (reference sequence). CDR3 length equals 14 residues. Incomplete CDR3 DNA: TGCACCTGCAGTGCTCAGGGGGCGCGTGAC. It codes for CTCSAQGARD. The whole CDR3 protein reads CTCSAQGARDTQYF.

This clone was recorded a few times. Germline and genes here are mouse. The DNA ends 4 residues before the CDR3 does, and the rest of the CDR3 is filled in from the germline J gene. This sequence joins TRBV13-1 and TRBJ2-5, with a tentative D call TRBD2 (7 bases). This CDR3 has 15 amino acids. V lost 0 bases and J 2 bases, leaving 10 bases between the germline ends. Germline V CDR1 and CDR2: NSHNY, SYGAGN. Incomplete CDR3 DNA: TGTGCCAGCAGTGATGGACGGGGGGCCCAAGAC. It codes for CASSDGRGAQD. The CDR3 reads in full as CASSDGRGAQDTQYF.

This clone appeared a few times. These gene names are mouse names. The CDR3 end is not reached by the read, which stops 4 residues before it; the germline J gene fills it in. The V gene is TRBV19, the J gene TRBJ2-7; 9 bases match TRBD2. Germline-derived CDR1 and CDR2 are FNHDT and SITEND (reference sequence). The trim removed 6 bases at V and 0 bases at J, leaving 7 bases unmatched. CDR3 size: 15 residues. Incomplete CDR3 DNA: TGTGCCAGCATCCCGACTGGGGGACACTCCTAT. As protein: CASIPTGGHSY. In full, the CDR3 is CASIPTGGHSYEQYF.

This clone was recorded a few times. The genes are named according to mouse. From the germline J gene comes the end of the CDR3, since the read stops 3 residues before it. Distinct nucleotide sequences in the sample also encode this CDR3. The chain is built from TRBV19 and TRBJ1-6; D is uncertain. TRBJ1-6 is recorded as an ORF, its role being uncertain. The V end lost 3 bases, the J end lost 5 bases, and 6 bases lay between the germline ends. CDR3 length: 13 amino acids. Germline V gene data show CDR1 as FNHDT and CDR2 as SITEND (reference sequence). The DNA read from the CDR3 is TGTGCCAGCAGTACTGGAAATAATTCGCCC. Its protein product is CASSTGNNSP. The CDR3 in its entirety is CASSTGNNSPLYF.

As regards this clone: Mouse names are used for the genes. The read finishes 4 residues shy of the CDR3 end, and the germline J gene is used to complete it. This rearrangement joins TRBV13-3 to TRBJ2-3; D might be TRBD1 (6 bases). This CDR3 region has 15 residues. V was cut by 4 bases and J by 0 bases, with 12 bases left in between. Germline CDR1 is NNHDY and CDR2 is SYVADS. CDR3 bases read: TGTGCCAGCAGTTGGGACAAGGGCAGTGCAGAA. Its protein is CASSWDKGSAE. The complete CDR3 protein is CASSWDKGSAETLYF.

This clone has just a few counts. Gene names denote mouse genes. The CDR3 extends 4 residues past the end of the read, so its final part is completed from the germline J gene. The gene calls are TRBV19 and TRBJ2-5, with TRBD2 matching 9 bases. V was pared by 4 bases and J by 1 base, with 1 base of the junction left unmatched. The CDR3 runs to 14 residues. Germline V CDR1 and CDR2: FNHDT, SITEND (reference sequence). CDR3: CASSPGGDQDTQYF. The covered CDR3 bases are TGTGCCAGCAGTCCTGGGGGGGACCAAGAC.

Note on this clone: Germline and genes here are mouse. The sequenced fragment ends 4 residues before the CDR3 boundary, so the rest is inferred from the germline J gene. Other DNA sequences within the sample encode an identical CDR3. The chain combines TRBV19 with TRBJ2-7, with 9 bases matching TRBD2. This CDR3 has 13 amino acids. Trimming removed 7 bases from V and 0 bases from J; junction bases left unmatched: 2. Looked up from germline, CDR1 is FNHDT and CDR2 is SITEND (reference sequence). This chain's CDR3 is CASSTGGSYEQYF. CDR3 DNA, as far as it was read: TGTGCCAGCTCGACTGGGGGCTCCTAT.

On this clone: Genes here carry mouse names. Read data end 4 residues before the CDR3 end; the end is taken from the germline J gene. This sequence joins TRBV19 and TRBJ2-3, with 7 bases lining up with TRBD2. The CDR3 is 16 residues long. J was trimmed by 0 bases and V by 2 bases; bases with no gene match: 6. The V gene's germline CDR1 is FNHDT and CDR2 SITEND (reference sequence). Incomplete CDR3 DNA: TGTGCCAGCAGTATGGGCTGGGGGTCTAGTGCAGAA. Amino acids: CASSMGWGSSAE. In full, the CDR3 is CASSMGWGSSAETLYF.

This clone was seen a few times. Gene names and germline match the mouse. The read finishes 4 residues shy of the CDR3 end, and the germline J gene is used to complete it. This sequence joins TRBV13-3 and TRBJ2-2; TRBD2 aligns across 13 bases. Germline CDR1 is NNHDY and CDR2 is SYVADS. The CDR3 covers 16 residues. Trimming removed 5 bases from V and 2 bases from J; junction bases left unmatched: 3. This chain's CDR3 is CASRDWGGENTGQLYF. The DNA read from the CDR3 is TGTGCCAGCAGGGACTGGGGGGGCGAGAACACCGGG.

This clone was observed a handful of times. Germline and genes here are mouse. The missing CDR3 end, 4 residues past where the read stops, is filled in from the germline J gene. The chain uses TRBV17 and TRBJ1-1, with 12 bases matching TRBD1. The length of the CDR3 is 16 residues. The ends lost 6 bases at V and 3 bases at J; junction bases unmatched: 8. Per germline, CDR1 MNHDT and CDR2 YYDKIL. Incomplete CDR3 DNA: TGTGCTAGCAGCCTCCGGGACAGGGGGCGAGACACA. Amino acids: CASSLRDRGRDT. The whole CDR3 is CASSLRDRGRDTEVFF.

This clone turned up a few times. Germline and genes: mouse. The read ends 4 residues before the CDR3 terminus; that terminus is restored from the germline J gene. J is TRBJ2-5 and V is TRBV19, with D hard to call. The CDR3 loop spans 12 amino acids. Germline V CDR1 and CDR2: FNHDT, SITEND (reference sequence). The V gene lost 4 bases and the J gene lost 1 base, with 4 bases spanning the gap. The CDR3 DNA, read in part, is TGTGCCAGCAGTTCAGACCAAGAC. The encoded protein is CASSSDQD. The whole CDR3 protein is CASSSDQDTQYF.

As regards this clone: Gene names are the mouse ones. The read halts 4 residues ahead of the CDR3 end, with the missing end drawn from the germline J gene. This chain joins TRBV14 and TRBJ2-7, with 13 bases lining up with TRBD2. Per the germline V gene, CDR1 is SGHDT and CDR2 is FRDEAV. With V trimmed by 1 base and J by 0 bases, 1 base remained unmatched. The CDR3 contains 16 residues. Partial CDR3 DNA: TGTGCCAGCAGTTTCGGGACTGGGGGGGTCTCCTAT. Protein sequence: CASSFGTGGVSY. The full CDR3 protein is CASSFGTGGVSYEQYF.

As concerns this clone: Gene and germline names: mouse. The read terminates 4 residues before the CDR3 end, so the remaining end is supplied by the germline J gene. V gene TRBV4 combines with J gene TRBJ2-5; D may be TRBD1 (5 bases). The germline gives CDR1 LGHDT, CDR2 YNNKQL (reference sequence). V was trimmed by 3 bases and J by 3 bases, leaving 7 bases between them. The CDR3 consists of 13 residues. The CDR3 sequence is CASSYRDQDTQYF. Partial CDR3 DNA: TGTGCCAGCAGCTACAGGGATCAAGAC.

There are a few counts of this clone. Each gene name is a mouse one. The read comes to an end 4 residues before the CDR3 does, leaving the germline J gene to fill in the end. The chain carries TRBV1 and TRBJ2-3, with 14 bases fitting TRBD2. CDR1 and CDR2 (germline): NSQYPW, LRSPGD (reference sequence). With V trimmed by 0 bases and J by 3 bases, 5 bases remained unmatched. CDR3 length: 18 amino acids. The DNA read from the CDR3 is TGCACCTGCAGTGCAGAGGGCCGGGACTGGGGGGGCGCAGAA. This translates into CTCSAEGRDWGGAE. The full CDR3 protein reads CTCSAEGRDWGGAETLYF.

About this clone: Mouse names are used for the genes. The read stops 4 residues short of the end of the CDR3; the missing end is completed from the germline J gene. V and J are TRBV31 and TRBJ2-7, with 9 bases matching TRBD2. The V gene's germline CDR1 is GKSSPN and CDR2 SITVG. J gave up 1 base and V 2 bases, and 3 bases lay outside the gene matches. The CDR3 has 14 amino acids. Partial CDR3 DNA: TGTGCCTGGAGTTCAGGACTGGGGTCCTAT. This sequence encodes CAWSSGLGSY. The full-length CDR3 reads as CAWSSGLGSYEQYF.